The 4 T cell receptor beta chains reported below all come from one sample, sequenced in a study of persistence of HIV-infected CD4 T cells. The libraries were made with immunoSEQ version 4 in survey mode. Produced via immunoSEQ multiplex PCR; TCRdb's table is partial and in-frame only. Of over 10,000 clones listed, 66% are singletons. Overlapping HIV-1 Gag 15-mer peptides at about 1 ug per peptide per mL were used. Responding CD4+ T cells were sorted by upregulation of both CD40 ligand and CD69. The antigens for these receptors are not known. This sample comprised CD4+ T cells sorted from PBMCs after roughly 19-hour stimulation, obtained from a patient who received antiretroviral therapy. The source of these receptors is an adult man with HIV who was CMV-seropositive.

This clone was counted a single time. V usage is TRBV20-1 and J usage is TRBJ1-1, with 9 bases that match TRBD1. The V and J ends lost 7 bases and 3 bases, in that order; junction bases with no gene match: 0. This CDR3 has 11 residues. Germline V gene data show CDR1 as DFQATT and CDR2 as SNEGSKA (reference sequence). This CDR3 is CSGDRDTEAFF. CDR3 nucleotides: TGCAGTGGGGACAGGGACACTGAAGCTTTCTTT.

The chain links TRBV3-1 (or the pseudogene TRBV3-2) to TRBJ2-3; TRBD2 matches at 8 bases. The CDR3 loop spans 14 amino acids. Unmatched junction bases numbered 0, after V lost 1 base and J lost 3 bases. The germline V gene has CDR1 LGHDT and CDR2 YNNKEL (reference sequence). CDR3 bases: TGTGCCAGCAGCCAAGGACTAGCGACAGATACGCAGTATTTT. It yields the protein CASSQGLATDTQYF.

The rearrangement uses TRBV29-1 and TRBJ2-7; D is unresolved. Between the trimmed V and J ends, which lost 5 bases and 6 bases, there was a span of 20 bases. CDR1 is SQVTM and CDR2 is ANQGSEA in the germline V gene. The CDR3 has 14 amino acids. The chain's CDR3 is CSVRVAGGLSEQYF. For the CDR3, the DNA is TGCAGCGTTAGGGTGGCTGGTGGTCTAAGCGAGCAGTACTTC.

This clone was counted a few times. J is TRBJ1-3 and V is TRBV19; the D is unclear. CDR3 length: 14 amino acids. CDR1 and CDR2 from the germline V gene are LNHDA and SQIVND (reference sequence). V was pared by 2 bases and J by 4 bases, with 9 bases between. As DNA, the CDR3 is TGTGCCAGTAGTATAATTGGGTTCGGAAACACCATATATTTT. It yields the protein CASSIIGFGNTIYF.